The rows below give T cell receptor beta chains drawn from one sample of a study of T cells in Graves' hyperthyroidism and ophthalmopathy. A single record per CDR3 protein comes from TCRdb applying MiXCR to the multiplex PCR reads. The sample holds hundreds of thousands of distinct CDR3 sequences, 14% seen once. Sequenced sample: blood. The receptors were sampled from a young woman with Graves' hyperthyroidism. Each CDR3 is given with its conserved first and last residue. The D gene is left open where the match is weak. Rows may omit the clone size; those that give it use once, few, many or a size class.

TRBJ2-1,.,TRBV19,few,TGTGCCAGTAGTCTATCGGACAGTGGCAATGAGCAGTTCTTC,CASSLSDSGNEQFF
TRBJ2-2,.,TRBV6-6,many,TGTGCCAGCAGTTACTCCCGCGCCGGGGAGCTGTTTTTT,CASSYSRAGELFF
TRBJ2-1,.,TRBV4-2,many,TGTGCCAGCAGCCATCTCAGTTCCCATGAGCAGTTCTTC,CASSHLSSHEQFF
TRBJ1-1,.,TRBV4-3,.,TGCGCCAGCAGCCAAGCATTAATGGCGAACACTGATGCTTTCTTT,CASSQALMANTDAFF
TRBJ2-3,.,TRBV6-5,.,TGTGCCAGCAGTTACGACCCAGGGGTGGGCACAGATGCGCAGTATTTT,CASSYDPGVGTDAQYF
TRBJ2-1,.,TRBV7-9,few,TGTGCCAGCAGCCCCTCGTGGGTCAGCGGGCATTACAATGAGCAGTTCTTC,CASSPSWVSGHYNEQFF
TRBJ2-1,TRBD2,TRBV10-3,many,TGTGCCATCAGTGAACCGGGAGGGCGCGGCAATGAGCAGTTCTTC,CAISEPGGRGNEQFF
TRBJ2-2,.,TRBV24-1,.,TGTGCCACCAGTGATTTGCCTGACTTGAGGGGACTCCCGAACACCGGGGAGCTGTTTTTT,CATSDLPDLRGLPNTGELFF
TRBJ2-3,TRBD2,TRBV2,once,TGTGCCAGCACCATAGCGGGAGCTAGTACAGATACGCAGTATTTT,CASTIAGASTDTQYF
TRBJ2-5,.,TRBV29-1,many,TGCAGCGTTGGACAGCAAGAGACCCAGTACTTC,CSVGQQETQYF
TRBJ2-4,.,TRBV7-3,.,TGTGCCAGCAGCTTAAACCCGTTGGGGACGGCCAAAAACATTCAGTACTTC,CASSLNPLGTAKNIQYF
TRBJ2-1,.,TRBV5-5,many,TGTGCCAGCTCTCCCGGGCCTGCCTCCTACAATGAGCAGTTCTTC,CASSPGPASYNEQFF
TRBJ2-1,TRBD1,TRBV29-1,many,TGCAGCGTTGAAGGAGACAGGGTAGGGGTAATGGGGCAGTTCTTC,CSVEGDRVGVMGQFF
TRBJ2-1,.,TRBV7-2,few,TGTGCCAGCAGCTTAGCCCTAGCGCAAAGGTTAGGGCAGTTCTTC,CASSLALAQRLGQFF
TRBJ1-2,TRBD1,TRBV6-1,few,TGTGCCAGCAGTGGGGGGGACAGGGGCGCCGCGTATTTTGGCTACACCTTC,CASSGGDRGAAYFGYTF
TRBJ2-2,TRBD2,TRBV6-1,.,TGTGCCAGCAATCTCCTAGCGGGCGCGAACACCGGGGAGCTGTTTTTT,CASNLLAGANTGELFF
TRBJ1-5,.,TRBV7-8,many,TGTGCCAGCAGCTCGATAGACAGCCAGTACAATCAGCCCCAGCATTTT,CASSSIDSQYNQPQHF
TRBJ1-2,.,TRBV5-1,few,TGCGCCAGCAGCTTGGTAGGGGGGCCTAACTATGGCTACACCTTC,CASSLVGGPNYGYTF
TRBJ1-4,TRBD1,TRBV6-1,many,TGTGCCAGCAGAGATACCAAACAGGGGTCTAATGAAAAACTGTTTTTT,CASRDTKQGSNEKLFF
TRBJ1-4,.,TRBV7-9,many,TGTGCCAGCAGCTTAGCGGACAGCTCAACTAATGAAAAACTGTTTTTT,CASSLADSSTNEKLFF
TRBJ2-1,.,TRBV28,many,TGTGCCAGCAGTTCCCCCTCGGCATCCTACAATGAGCAGTTCTTC,CASSSPSASYNEQFF
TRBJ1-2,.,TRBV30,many,TGTGCCTGGAGCACCCAACAGGGCGGTAACTATGGCTACACCTTC,CAWSTQQGGNYGYTF
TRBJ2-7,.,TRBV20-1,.,TGCAGTGCACCGGACAGCGACTACGAGCAGTACTTC,CSAPDSDYEQYF
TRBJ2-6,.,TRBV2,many,TGTGCCAGCACGCCGCAGGAATGGTCTGGGGCCAACGTCCTGACTTTC,CASTPQEWSGANVLTF
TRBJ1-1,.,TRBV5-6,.,TGTGCCAGCAGCTTAAAAGGAACCACTGAAGCTTTCTTT,CASSLKGTTEAFF
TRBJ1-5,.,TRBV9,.,TGTGCCAGCAGCGTAGATGGGGGGCTGAACCAGCCCCAGCATTTT,CASSVDGGLNQPQHF
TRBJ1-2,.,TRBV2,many,TGTGCCAGCCGGTGGACAGAAATCTATGGCTACACCTTC,CASRWTEIYGYTF
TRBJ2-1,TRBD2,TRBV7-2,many,TGTGCCAGCAGCGCGTTTGGGCCTAGCGGGAATTCCTATGAGCAGTTCTTC,CASSAFGPSGNSYEQFF
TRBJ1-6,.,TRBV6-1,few,TGTGCCAGCAGGCCGGATGGCGTATATTCACCCCTCCACTTT,CASRPDGVYSPLHF
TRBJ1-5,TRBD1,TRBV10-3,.,TGTGCCATCAGTGAGAGACAGGGAAGAAGCAATCAGCCCCAGCATTTT,CAISERQGRSNQPQHF
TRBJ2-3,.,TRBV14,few,TGTGCCAGCAGCCAAGATAAACCTATCACAGATACGCAGTATTTT,CASSQDKPITDTQYF
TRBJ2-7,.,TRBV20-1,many,TGCAGTGCTAGGGACCTTACCTACGAGCAGTACTTC,CSARDLTYEQYF
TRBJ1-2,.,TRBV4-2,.,TGTGCCAGCAGCCAAGGCACAGCAGGGAGGAGGAATGGCTACACCTTC,CASSQGTAGRRNGYTF
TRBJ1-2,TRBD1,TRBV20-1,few,TGCAGTGCTAGAGTTTCCGGGACAGGGAGAGTCTACACCTTC,CSARVSGTGRVYTF
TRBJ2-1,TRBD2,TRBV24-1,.,TGTGCCACCAGTGATCCCGGGGGTAGCGGGAGCCGGAATGAGCAGTTCTTC,CATSDPGGSGSRNEQFF
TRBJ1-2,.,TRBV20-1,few,TGCAGTGCTTCCAGCCAGGGGAAAAGCTATGGCTACACCTTC,CSASSQGKSYGYTF
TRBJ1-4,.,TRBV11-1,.,TGTGCCAGCAGCATCACACGGGAGGCAACTAATGAAAAACTGTTTTTT,CASSITREATNEKLFF
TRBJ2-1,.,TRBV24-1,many,TGTGCCACCAGTGACTCCACGCTGAACAATGAGCAGTTCTTC,CATSDSTLNNEQFF
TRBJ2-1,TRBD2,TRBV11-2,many,TGTGCCAGCATTCTAGCGGGAGCCTTTAATGAGCAGTTCTTC,CASILAGAFNEQFF
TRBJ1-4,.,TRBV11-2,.,TGTGCCAGCAGTCACGGGGACGTGCGTGAAAAACTGTCTTTT,CASSHGDVREKLSF
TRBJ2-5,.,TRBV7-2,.,TGTGCCAGCAGCCCCACGGGGTGGTATCAAGAGACCCAGTACTTC,CASSPTGWYQETQYF
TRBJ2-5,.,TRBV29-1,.,TGCAGCGTTGAAGGAACCCCTTGGGAGACCCAGTACTTC,CSVEGTPWETQYF
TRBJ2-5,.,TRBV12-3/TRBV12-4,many,TGTGCCAGCAGTTTTCGACCAAGAGGGGAGACCCAGTACTTC,CASSFRPRGETQYF
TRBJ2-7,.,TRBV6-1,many,TGTGCCAGCAGGCCCCGGTACTACGAGCAGTACTTC,CASRPRYYEQYF
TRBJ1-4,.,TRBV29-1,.,TGCAGCGCGGACCTGAATGAAAAACTGTTTTTT,CSADLNEKLFF
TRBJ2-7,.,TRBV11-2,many,TGTGCCAGCAGCTTAGGATCCGTCCCGGCGGCCTACGAGCAGTACTTC,CASSLGSVPAAYEQYF
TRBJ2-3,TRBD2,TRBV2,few,TGTGCCAGCAGTGAGGGGGCACTAGCGGGAGATACGCAGTATTTT,CASSEGALAGDTQYF
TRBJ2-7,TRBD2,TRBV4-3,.,TGCGCCAGCAGCCAGGGGAGCGGGGCCTATCTCCCCTACGAGCAGTACTTC,CASSQGSGAYLPYEQYF
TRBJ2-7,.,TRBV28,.,TGTGCCAGCAGTCCCCCGTTGGGGATCGACGAGCAGTACTTC,CASSPPLGIDEQYF
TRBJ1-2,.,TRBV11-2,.,TGTGCCAGCAGCTTATATGGACCCGGCTACACCTTC,CASSLYGPGYTF
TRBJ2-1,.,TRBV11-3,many,TGTGCCAGCAGCCCCAGAGGAGGGGCTGCCTACAATGAGCAGTTCTTC,CASSPRGGAAYNEQFF
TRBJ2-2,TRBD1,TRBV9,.,TGTGCCAGCAGCGGAACCACAGGGGGCGCGAACACCGGGGAGCTGTTTTTT,CASSGTTGGANTGELFF
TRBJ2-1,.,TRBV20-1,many,TGCAGTGCTAGACGGGCCCAACTCTACAATGAGCAGTTCTTC,CSARRAQLYNEQFF
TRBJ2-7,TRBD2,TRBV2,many,TGTGCCAGCAGTGAAGGAGGTAGCGGGATATACGAGCAGTACTTC,CASSEGGSGIYEQYF
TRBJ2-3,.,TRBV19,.,TGTGCCAGTAGTATCTCTAGCGTCACAGATACGCAGTATTTT,CASSISSVTDTQYF
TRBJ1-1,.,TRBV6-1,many,TGTGCCAGCAGTTTCAATATGGCGTACACTGAAGCTTTCTTT,CASSFNMAYTEAFF